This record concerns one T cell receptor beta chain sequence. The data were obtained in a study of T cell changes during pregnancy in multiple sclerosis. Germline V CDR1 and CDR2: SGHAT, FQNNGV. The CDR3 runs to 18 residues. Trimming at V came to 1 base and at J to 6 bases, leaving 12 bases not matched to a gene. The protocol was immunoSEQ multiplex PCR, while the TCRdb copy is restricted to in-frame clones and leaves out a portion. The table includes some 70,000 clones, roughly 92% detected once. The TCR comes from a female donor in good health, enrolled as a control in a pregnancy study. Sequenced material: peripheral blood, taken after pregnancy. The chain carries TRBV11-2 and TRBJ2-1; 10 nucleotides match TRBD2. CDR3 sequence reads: CASSLASTGTSVSNEQFF. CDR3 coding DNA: TGTGCCAGCAGCTTAGCCTCGACTGGGACTAGCGTGTCCAATGAGCAGTTCTTC. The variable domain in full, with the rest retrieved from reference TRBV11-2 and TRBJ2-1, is EAGVAQSPRYKIIEKRQSVAFWCNPISGHATLYWYQQILGQGPKLLIQFQNNGVVDDSQLPKDRFSAERLKGVDSTLKIQPAKLEDSAVYLCASSLASTGTSVSNEQFFGPGTRLTVL.